These 14 T cell receptor beta chains were all obtained from the same sample, sequenced in a study of shared clonotypes between healthy human individuals. Sequencing used immunoSEQ multiplex PCR; TCRdb keeps in-frame clones, though not all of them. The sample consists of 520,000 or so clones, 60% to 85% of them appearing once. Sequenced input: PBMCs. These receptors originate from a woman aged 40 to 50 in good health. Some clones in this sample may be carry-over from other donors' samples.

CDR3 sequence reads: CASCPPGTGHYEQYF. CDR3 nucleotide sequence: TGTGCCAGCTGTCCTCCCGGGACAGGACACTACGAGCAGTACTTC. This chain uses TRBV21-1 with TRBJ2-7; TRBD1 was called by the table and not checked on the DNA. TRBV21-1 is a documented pseudogene. The CDR3 sequence is 15 residues long.

This clone was counted a single time. The CDR3 DNA follows: TGCGCCAGCAGCCAGAATAGCGGGAGGGGGGGCGCAGATACGCAGTATTTT. Encoded protein: CASSQNSGRGGADTQYF. This chain connects TRBV4-3 to TRBJ2-3; TRBD2 aligns across 11 bases. CDR3 length: 17 amino acids. Germline V gene data show CDR1 as LGHNA and CDR2 as YSLEER. With V trimmed by 3 bases and J by 4 bases, 9 bases remained unmatched.

This clone was picked up a small number of times. The chain is built from TRBV30 and TRBJ1-1; no firm D call. Trimming pared 3 bases from V and 2 bases from J, leaving 13 bases between. CDR1 GTSNPN and CDR2 SVGIG come from the germline V gene (reference sequence). The CDR3 totals 14 residues. CDR3 DNA sequence: TGTGCCTGGAGCAGAGCCAATCCCAACACTGAAGCTTTCTTT. Translated, it gives CAWSRANPNTEAFF.

The chain recombines TRBV28 with TRBJ2-5; tentative D call: TRBD2 (5 bases). Germline CDR1 and CDR2: MDHEN and SYDVKM. The ends were cut back, 6 bases at V and 5 bases at J, with 13 bases in the middle. CDR3 size: 13 residues. This CDR3 reads CASRTEGRETQYF. The CDR3 region has the DNA TGTGCCAGCAGAACTGAGGGTAGGGAGACCCAGTACTTC. The full variable domain, rest sourced from reference TRBV28 and TRBJ2-5, is DVKVTQSSRYLVKRTGEKVFLECVQDMDHENMFWYRQDPGLGLRLIYFSYDVKMKEKGDIPEGYSVSREKKERFSLILESASTNQTSMYLCASRTEGRETQYFGPGTRLLVL.

The chain has TRBV4-2 and TRBJ2-3, with TRBD1 matching 10 bases. The CDR3 contains 15 residues. V dropped 2 bases and J dropped 4; count of bases not matched to a gene: 3. Germline V gene lookup returns CDR1 LGHNA and CDR2 YNFKEQ. The CDR3 spells CASSQPDRGADTQYF. CDR3 bases: TGTGCCAGCAGCCAACCGGACAGGGGGGCAGATACGCAGTATTTT.

The gene calls are TRBV2 and TRBJ2-1; 9 bases are shared with TRBD2. From germline, CDR1 is SNHLY and CDR2 FYNNEI. V trimming: 5 bases; J trimming: 7 bases; junction bases outside the gene matches: 3. The CDR3 loop spans 13 amino acids. In DNA, the CDR3 is TGTGCCAGCAGTATTAGCGGGAGTAATGAGCAGTTCTTC. Translating it yields CASSISGSNEQFF.

On this clone itself: The sample holds other DNA sequences that translate to the same CDR3. This chain connects TRBV18 to TRBJ2-3; D is uncertain. Germline V gives CDR1 KGHSH, CDR2 LQKENI. The ends were cut back, 3 bases at V and 0 bases at J, with 4 bases in the middle. The CDR3 has 13 amino acids. The CDR3 DNA reads TGTGCCAGCTCACCCTCAAGCACAGATACGCAGTATTTT. It codes for CASSPSSTDTQYF.

This chain joins TRBV7-9 and TRBJ1-1, with D unclear. Per germline, CDR1 SEHNR and CDR2 FQNEAQ (reference sequence). The CDR3 runs to 17 residues. V was pared by 4 bases and J by 1 base, with 19 bases between. The CDR3 protein is CASSSQYRAHTNTEAFF. The CDR3 DNA is TGTGCCAGCAGCTCGCAGTACCGAGCCCATACGAACACTGAAGCTTTCTTT.

The V gene is TRBV19, the J gene TRBJ2-7, with 8 bases aligning to TRBD1. In germline, CDR1 is LNHDA, CDR2 SQIVND (reference sequence). Germline trimming cut 7 bases from V and 4 bases from J; bases unmatched to any gene: 9. The CDR3 runs to 14 residues. The CDR3 DNA follows: TGTGCCAGTAAAGCCCAGGGGGCGTCATACGAGCAGTACTTC. This sequence encodes CASKAQGASYEQYF.

To note about this clone: A read error is likely here: a far larger clone is one base away. Other nucleotide sequences from this sample produce the same CDR3. The chain recombines TRBV30 with TRBJ2-3; a possible D gene is TRBD2 (6 bases). CDR1 is GTSNPN, CDR2 SVGIG, per germline (reference sequence). Trimming left V 0 bases short and J 3 bases short, with 7 bases between. There are 13 residues in the CDR3. CDR3 sequence: CAWSVRGTDTQYF. CDR3 nucleotides: TGTGCCTGGAGTGTACGGGGGACAGATACGCAGTATTTT. The full variable domain, its missing parts supplied by reference TRBV30 and TRBJ2-3, is SQTIHQWPATLVQPVGSPLSLECTVEGTSNPNLYWYRQAAGRGLQLLFYSVGIGQISSEVPQNLSASRPQDRQFILSSKKLLLSDSGFYLCAWSVRGTDTQYFGPGTRLTVL.

This clone was seen ten or more times. The V call is TRBV5-6, the J call TRBJ1-1, with D possibly matching TRBD1 (5 bases). The V gene lost 6 bases and the J gene lost 11 bases, with 23 bases spanning the gap. Germline V gene lookup returns CDR1 SGHDT and CDR2 YYEEEE. This CDR3 is built from 14 residues. The chain's CDR3 is CASTRRTPTGAAFF. Written as DNA, the CDR3 is TGTGCCAGCACGAGGCGGACGCCCACAGGAGCGGCTTTCTTT.

This chain uses TRBV2 with TRBJ2-5; 10 bases map to TRBD1. The J call could be wrong; TRBJ2-7 is a better fit for the DNA end. In germline, CDR1 is SNHLY, CDR2 FYNNEI. This CDR3 spans 16 amino acids. The CDR3 is CASRASRTGGVYEQYF. The CDR3, as DNA: TGTGCCAGCAGAGCAAGCCGGACAGGGGGAGTTTACGAGCAGTACTTC.

The genes are TRBV2 and TRBJ1-1; no clear D. V lost 4 bases and J lost 6, with 6 bases in between. CDR1 is SNHLY, CDR2 FYNNEI, per germline. This CDR3 comprises 11 residues. The CDR3 DNA is TGTGCCAGCAGTGTTAACCCTGAAGCTTTCTTT. Encoded protein: CASSVNPEAFF.

The gene calls are TRBV6-1 and TRBJ1-6, with TRBD1 identical over 10 bases. The V and J ends lost 6 bases and 9 bases, in that order; junction bases with no gene match: 8. This CDR3 is 15 amino acids long. Germline V gene sequence: CDR1 MNHNS, CDR2 SASEGT. DNA of the CDR3: TGTGCCAGCAGACCACCGGGACAGGGGTTTTCACCCCTCCACTTT. Translation gives CASRPPGQGFSPLHF.